The rows below give T cell receptor beta chains drawn from one sample of a study of shared clonotypes between healthy human individuals. TCRdb keeps only in-frame clones here, not all; method: immunoSEQ multiplex PCR. The sample includes about 520,000 clones, roughly 80% seen only once; the top ten take roughly 13%. Sequenced: PBMCs. These receptors came from a woman aged 35 to 49 in good health. Some clones in this sample may be carry-over from other donors' samples. Each CDR3 is given with its conserved first and last residue. The D gene is left open where the match is weak. Some rows mark clone size as missing; the rest say once, few, many or name a class of expanded clone.

d_gene: -
j_gene: TRBJ2-1
abundance: many
v_gene: TRBV29-1
CDR3aa: CSVPEFYNEQFF
CDR3nt: TGCAGCGTCCCCGAGTTCTACAATGAGCAGTTCTTC

d_gene: -
j_gene: TRBJ1-1
abundance: -
v_gene: TRBV7-9
CDR3aa: CASSKQDMNTEAFF
CDR3nt: TGTGCCAGCAGCAAACAGGATATGAACACTGAAGCTTTCTTT

d_gene: -
j_gene: TRBJ1-1
abundance: -
v_gene: TRBV4-2
CDR3aa: CASSQGRNTEAFF
CDR3nt: TGTGCCAGCAGCCAGGGGAGAAACACTGAAGCTTTCTTT

d_gene: TRBD1
j_gene: TRBJ1-4
abundance: many
v_gene: TRBV27
CDR3aa: CASSLHGQGLAATNEKLFF
CDR3nt: TGTGCCAGCAGTCTCCACGGACAGGGGCTGGCTGCAACTAATGAAAAACTGTTTTTT

d_gene: -
j_gene: TRBJ1-1
abundance: once
v_gene: TRBV29-1
CDR3aa: CSVVGSGAEAFF
CDR3nt: TGCAGCGTTGTTGGCAGTGGGGCTGAAGCTTTCTTT

d_gene: -
j_gene: TRBJ2-6
abundance: -
v_gene: TRBV29-1
CDR3aa: CSVDGSGANVLTF
CDR3nt: TGCAGCGTTGACGGCTCTGGGGCCAACGTCCTGACTTTC

d_gene: TRBD1
j_gene: TRBJ1-4
abundance: once
v_gene: TRBV19
CDR3aa: CASRGVPGTGGLANEKLFF
CDR3nt: TGTGCCAGTAGAGGAGTCCCCGGGACAGGGGGCCTTGCTAATGAAAAACTGTTTTTT

d_gene: -
j_gene: TRBJ2-7
abundance: -
v_gene: TRBV7-6
CDR3aa: CASSSPPLYEQYF
CDR3nt: TGTGCCAGCAGCTCACCCCCGCTGTACGAGCAGTACTTC

d_gene: TRBD2
j_gene: TRBJ2-3
abundance: -
v_gene: TRBV5-1
CDR3aa: CASSLSGRNAATDTQYF
CDR3nt: TGCGCCAGCAGCTTAAGCGGGAGAAACGCCGCCACAGATACGCAGTATTTT

d_gene: TRBD2
j_gene: TRBJ2-5
abundance: -
v_gene: TRBV29-1
CDR3aa: CSVHLSSGRETQYF
CDR3nt: TGCAGCGTGCACCTCTCGAGCGGGAGGGAGACCCAGTACTTC

d_gene: -
j_gene: TRBJ1-4
abundance: -
v_gene: TRBV28
CDR3aa: CASTPDRRGEKLFF
CDR3nt: TGTGCCAGCACCCCAGACAGGAGGGGGGAAAAACTGTTTTTT

d_gene: -
j_gene: TRBJ1-2
abundance: -
v_gene: TRBV28
CDR3aa: CASIHGTAKLGGYTF
CDR3nt: TGTGCCAGCATCCACGGGACGGCCAAGCTCGGGGGCTACACCTTC

d_gene: TRBD2
j_gene: TRBJ2-5
abundance: -
v_gene: TRBV29-1
CDR3aa: CSVEDPGRADGRLPETQYF
CDR3nt: TGCAGCGTTGAAGATCCCGGGAGGGCGGATGGGCGCTTACCGGAGACCCAGTACTTC

d_gene: -
j_gene: TRBJ1-2
abundance: -
v_gene: TRBV30
CDR3aa: CAWTGIGYGYTF
CDR3nt: TGTGCCTGGACAGGGATTGGGTATGGCTACACCTTC

d_gene: -
j_gene: TRBJ2-5
abundance: once
v_gene: TRBV2
CDR3aa: CASMTTGEAGTQYF
CDR3nt: TGTGCCAGCATGACGACGGGAGAGGCGGGGACCCAGTACTTC

d_gene: -
j_gene: TRBJ1-2
abundance: -
v_gene: TRBV18
CDR3aa: CASSPLPNKGDYGYTF
CDR3nt: TGTGCCAGCTCACCACTTCCAAATAAGGGGGACTATGGCTACACCTTC

d_gene: -
j_gene: TRBJ1-1
abundance: once
v_gene: TRBV21-1
CDR3aa: CASSRTGPEAFF
CDR3nt: TGTGCCAGCAGCAGGACGGGCCCTGAAGCTTTCTTT

d_gene: -
j_gene: TRBJ2-2
abundance: -
v_gene: TRBV5-1
CDR3aa: CASSLGYYTGELFF
CDR3nt: TGCGCCAGCAGCTTGGGCTATTACACCGGGGAGCTGTTTTTT

d_gene: -
j_gene: TRBJ2-7
abundance: -
v_gene: TRBV6-6
CDR3aa: CASSAVVYEQYF
CDR3nt: TGTGCCAGCAGTGCGGTGGTCTACGAGCAGTACTTC

d_gene: -
j_gene: TRBJ2-7
abundance: -
v_gene: TRBV15
CDR3aa: CATSRDYRSYEQYF
CDR3nt: TGTGCCACCAGCAGAGACTACAGAAGCTACGAGCAGTACTTC

d_gene: TRBD2
j_gene: TRBJ2-7
abundance: once
v_gene: TRBV4-1
CDR3aa: CASSQDSTSGHYEQYF
CDR3nt: TGCGCCAGCAGCCAGGATTCGACTAGCGGACACTACGAGCAGTACTTC

d_gene: TRBD2
j_gene: TRBJ2-2
abundance: -
v_gene: TRBV9
CDR3aa: CASSVPLVTSGTTGELFF
CDR3nt: TGTGCCAGCAGCGTCCCACTAGTGACTAGCGGAACCACCGGGGAGCTGTTTTTT

d_gene: TRBD1
j_gene: TRBJ2-1
abundance: few
v_gene: TRBV27
CDR3aa: CASSRLQGDNEQFF
CDR3nt: TGTGCCAGCAGTCGCCTTCAGGGGGACAATGAGCAGTTCTTC

d_gene: -
j_gene: TRBJ1-2
abundance: few
v_gene: TRBV4-2
CDR3aa: CASSQDRGGFYGYTF
CDR3nt: TGTGCCAGCAGCCAAGATAGGGGGGGGTTCTATGGCTACACCTTC

d_gene: -
j_gene: TRBJ2-7
abundance: few
v_gene: TRBV19
CDR3aa: CASSPDRDMYEQYF
CDR3nt: TGTGCCAGTAGTCCCGACCGGGACATGTACGAGCAGTACTTC

d_gene: -
j_gene: TRBJ1-5
abundance: -
v_gene: TRBV30
CDR3aa: CAWSFGGSQPQHF
CDR3nt: TGTGCCTGGAGTTTTGGAGGGAGTCAGCCCCAGCATTTT

d_gene: TRBD1
j_gene: TRBJ1-4
abundance: -
v_gene: TRBV11-2
CDR3aa: CASSPRQGTNEKLFF
CDR3nt: TGTGCCAGCAGCCCCCGACAGGGAACTAATGAAAAACTGTTTTTT

d_gene: -
j_gene: TRBJ2-6
abundance: -
v_gene: TRBV28
CDR3aa: CASRKNPGIFSGANVLTF
CDR3nt: TGTGCCAGCAGAAAAAATCCAGGGATTTTCTCGGGGGCCAACGTCCTGACTTTC

d_gene: -
j_gene: TRBJ1-5
abundance: once
v_gene: TRBV5-3
CDR3aa: CARSWGVFQPQHF
CDR3nt: TGTGCCAGAAGCTGGGGGGTATTTCAGCCCCAGCATTTT

d_gene: TRBD2
j_gene: TRBJ2-2
abundance: -
v_gene: TRBV4-1
CDR3aa: CASSPKIPSGRRAGELFF
CDR3nt: TGCGCCAGCAGCCCGAAGATTCCTAGCGGGAGAAGGGCCGGGGAGCTGTTTTTT

d_gene: TRBD2
j_gene: TRBJ2-2
abundance: -
v_gene: TRBV18
CDR3aa: CASSPPGLAGETGELFF
CDR3nt: TGTGCCAGCTCACCACCGGGCCTAGCGGGAGAAACCGGGGAGCTGTTTTTT

d_gene: -
j_gene: TRBJ2-1
abundance: many
v_gene: TRBV28
CDR3aa: CASSFWDGEQFF
CDR3nt: TGTGCCAGCAGTTTCTGGGACGGTGAGCAGTTCTTC

d_gene: TRBD2
j_gene: TRBJ2-7
abundance: -
v_gene: TRBV7-9
CDR3aa: CASSNGLAGEYEQYF
CDR3nt: TGTGCCAGCAGCAACGGACTAGCGGGGGAATACGAGCAGTACTTC

d_gene: -
j_gene: TRBJ2-3
abundance: -
v_gene: TRBV7-3
CDR3aa: CASSVGQSDTQYF
CDR3nt: TGTGCCAGCAGCGTAGGACAGTCAGATACGCAGTATTTT

d_gene: TRBD2
j_gene: TRBJ2-2
abundance: -
v_gene: TRBV10-3
CDR3aa: CAIGLAGTGELFF
CDR3nt: TGTGCCATCGGACTAGCGGGGACCGGGGAGCTGTTTTTT

d_gene: TRBD1
j_gene: TRBJ2-7
abundance: -
v_gene: TRBV7-2
CDR3aa: CASSLAGQGAYEQYF
CDR3nt: TGTGCCAGCAGCTTAGCGGGACAGGGGGCCTACGAGCAGTACTTC

d_gene: TRBD2
j_gene: TRBJ2-1
abundance: once
v_gene: TRBV7-9
CDR3aa: CASSSGISLMEQFF
CDR3nt: TGTGCCAGCTCTAGCGGTATAAGTTTGATGGAGCAGTTCTTC

d_gene: TRBD2
j_gene: TRBJ2-4
abundance: -
v_gene: TRBV7-2
CDR3aa: CASSLMGGRYKNIQYF
CDR3nt: TGTGCCAGCAGCTTAATGGGCGGGAGGTACAAAAACATTCAGTACTTC

d_gene: TRBD1
j_gene: TRBJ2-7
abundance: -
v_gene: TRBV19
CDR3aa: CASGQGSYEQYF
CDR3nt: TGTGCCAGCGGACAGGGCAGCTACGAGCAGTACTTC

d_gene: -
j_gene: TRBJ1-2
abundance: -
v_gene: TRBV10-3
CDR3aa: CAIQPNSNYGYTF
CDR3nt: TGTGCCATCCAACCGAACAGTAACTATGGCTACACCTTC

d_gene: -
j_gene: TRBJ2-5
abundance: -
v_gene: TRBV28
CDR3aa: CASRRDTQETQYF
CDR3nt: TGTGCCAGCAGAAGGGACACCCAAGAGACCCAGTACTTC

d_gene: -
j_gene: TRBJ2-7
abundance: -
v_gene: TRBV27
CDR3aa: CASSSQVYEQYF
CDR3nt: TGTGCCAGCAGTTCACAGGTGTACGAGCAGTACTTC

d_gene: TRBD1
j_gene: TRBJ2-2
abundance: -
v_gene: TRBV11-1
CDR3aa: CASSLEQGAFGELFF
CDR3nt: TGTGCCAGCAGCTTAGAGCAGGGGGCGTTTGGGGAGCTGTTTTTT

d_gene: -
j_gene: TRBJ2-3
abundance: -
v_gene: TRBV4-3
CDR3aa: CASSQVNGGDTQYF
CDR3nt: TGCGCCAGCAGCCAAGTAAACGGGGGAGATACGCAGTATTTT

d_gene: -
j_gene: TRBJ2-7
abundance: -
v_gene: TRBV28
CDR3aa: CASSSPGHRNPYEQYF
CDR3nt: TGTGCCAGCAGTTCCCCGGGACACAGAAACCCCTACGAGCAGTACTTC

d_gene: -
j_gene: TRBJ2-7
abundance: once
v_gene: TRBV28
CDR3aa: CASSLSRGGRYEQYF
CDR3nt: TGTGCCAGCAGTTTAAGTAGGGGGGGACGCTACGAGCAGTACTTC

d_gene: TRBD1
j_gene: TRBJ2-5
abundance: once
v_gene: TRBV5-1
CDR3aa: CASSFGRTGQETQYF
CDR3nt: TGCGCCAGCAGCTTTGGCCGGACAGGGCAAGAGACCCAGTACTTC

d_gene: -
j_gene: TRBJ1-2
abundance: once
v_gene: TRBV6-6
CDR3aa: CASTPGGVLNYGYTF
CDR3nt: TGTGCCAGCACCCCCGGCGGGGTCCTCAACTATGGCTACACCTTC

d_gene: -
j_gene: TRBJ1-1
abundance: -
v_gene: TRBV5-1
CDR3aa: CASSLGQGNRAFF
CDR3nt: TGCGCCAGCAGCTTGGGGCAGGGTAACAGAGCTTTCTTT

d_gene: TRBD2
j_gene: TRBJ2-4
abundance: -
v_gene: TRBV19
CDR3aa: CASSDGREGSIKYF
CDR3nt: TGTGCCAGTAGTGATGGGAGGGAGGGAAGCATTAAGTACTTC

d_gene: -
j_gene: TRBJ1-2
abundance: -
v_gene: TRBV9
CDR3aa: CASSVNRNYGYTF
CDR3nt: TGTGCCAGCAGCGTTAACCGTAACTATGGCTACACCTTC

d_gene: -
j_gene: TRBJ2-7
abundance: -
v_gene: TRBV28
CDR3aa: CASSPRGSYEQYF
CDR3nt: TGTGCCAGCAGTCCAAGGGGATCCTACGAGCAGTACTTC

d_gene: -
j_gene: TRBJ1-4
abundance: -
v_gene: TRBV28
CDR3aa: CASSLHGSSGIEKLFF
CDR3nt: TGTGCCAGCAGTTTGCATGGGTCGAGCGGTATCGAAAAACTGTTTTTT

d_gene: TRBD2
j_gene: TRBJ2-1
abundance: -
v_gene: TRBV5-1
CDR3aa: CASSPGLAGYNEQFF
CDR3nt: TGCGCCAGCAGCCCCGGACTAGCGGGGTACAATGAGCAGTTCTTC

d_gene: -
j_gene: TRBJ2-7
abundance: -
v_gene: TRBV28
CDR3aa: CASSFNDFYEQYF
CDR3nt: TGTGCCAGCAGTTTCAACGACTTTTACGAGCAGTACTTC

d_gene: -
j_gene: TRBJ1-1
abundance: -
v_gene: TRBV7-2
CDR3aa: CASSLTHTEAFF
CDR3nt: TGTGCCAGCAGCTTGACCCACACTGAAGCTTTCTTT

d_gene: TRBD1
j_gene: TRBJ2-7
abundance: -
v_gene: TRBV5-5
CDR3aa: CASSLETTGAAYEQYF
CDR3nt: TGTGCCAGCAGCTTAGAAACGACAGGGGCCGCATACGAGCAGTACTTC